This entry lists 9 T cell receptor beta chains sequenced from one sample in a study of blood T cell repertoires in COVID-19. Profiling relied on immunoSEQ multiplex PCR, and the TCRdb table lists in-frame clones only, not all of them. This table holds about 150,000 clones, roughly 87% found once. The source material was peripheral blood. Receptors originate from a woman aged 55-69 years with active or convalescent COVID-19.

The CDR3 bases are TGTGCCAGTAGTACTAGCGGGAGCAATACGCAGTATTTT. Protein sequence: CASSTSGSNTQYF. The chain uses TRBV19 and TRBJ2-3; 10 positions match TRBD2. This CDR3 spans 13 amino acids. The V gene's germline CDR1 is LNHDA and CDR2 SQIVND (reference sequence). V was clipped by 4 bases and J by 7 bases; unmatched bases: 2. Supplemented by reference TRBV19 and TRBJ2-3, the full variable domain reads DGGITQSPKYLFRKEGQNVTLSCEQNLNHDAMYWYRQDPGQGLRLIYYSQIVNDFQKGDIAEGYSVSREKKESFPLTVTSAQKNPTAFYLCASSTSGSNTQYFGPGTRLTVL.

This clone came up once. V is TRBV10-1 and J is TRBJ1-6; 7 positions match TRBD1. Germline CDR1 is WNHNN and CDR2 is SYGVQD (reference sequence). V shed 10 bases, J shed 2 bases, and the junction held 8 bases outside the gene matches. This CDR3 spans 15 amino acids. In nucleotides, the CDR3 is TGCGCCATCAGGGACAGAGGGCCCTATAATTCACCCCTCCACTTT. It is translated as CAIRDRGPYNSPLHF.

The chain is built from TRBV7-9 and TRBJ2-7; TRBD2 might be the D (6 bases). Trimming stripped 1 base from V and 0 bases from J, with 7 bases between. CDR3 length equals 14 residues. Germline V gene sequence: CDR1 SEHNR, CDR2 FQNEAQ (reference sequence). The CDR3 DNA reads TGTGCCAGCAGCTTAGAGGGAGGCTCCTACGAGCAGTACTTC. Translation: CASSLEGGSYEQYF.

The chain carries TRBV7-9 and TRBJ2-5, with 8 bases aligning to TRBD2. The CDR3 covers 14 residues. The V gene's germline CDR1 is SEHNR and CDR2 FQNEAQ (reference sequence). Trimming at V came to 5 bases and at J to 5 bases, leaving 7 bases not matched to a gene. The CDR3 nucleotides are TGTGCCAGCAGCCGGGGGGGCCCCTATGAGACCCAGTACTTC. Protein product: CASSRGGPYETQYF.

A few counts support this clone. The chain links TRBV9 to TRBJ1-1; a possible D gene is TRBD1 (5 bases). The V and J ends lost 0 bases and 5 bases respectively, with 8 bases between them. The CDR3 is made up of 13 amino acids. Germline assignment: CDR1 SGDLS and CDR2 YYNGEE. CDR3 sequence (DNA): TGTGCCAGCAGCGTAGAACGGGGGACTGAAGCTTTCTTT. Translation gives CASSVERGTEAFF.

This CDR3 is CASSYIGAAGENYGYTF. CDR3 sequence (DNA): TGTGCCAGCAGCTATATCGGTGCAGCAGGGGAAAACTATGGCTACACCTTC. This sequence joins TRBV7-6 and TRBJ1-2; D is perhaps TRBD1 (6 bases). Germline lookup yields CDR1 SGHVS and CDR2 FNYEAQ. Trimming pared 4 bases from V and 2 bases from J, leaving 20 bases between. There are 17 residues in the CDR3.

This chain connects TRBV3-1 (or the pseudogene TRBV3-2) to TRBJ1-2; the match to TRBD1 covers 7 bases. Trimming took 0 bases from V and 1 from J; bases not matched to a gene: 14. This CDR3 spans 19 amino acids. Germline lookup yields CDR1 LGHDT and CDR2 YNNKEL (reference sequence). The DNA of the CDR3 is TGTGCCAGCAGCCAAGAGTGTAATGGAGGACAGGAACTTAACTATGGCTACACCTTC. It specifies CASSQECNGGQELNYGYTF.

The chain carries TRBV15 and TRBJ2-1; D perhaps matches TRBD1 (5 bases). Trimming pared 0 bases from V and 9 bases from J, leaving 9 bases between. The CDR3 is 13 amino acids. Germline lookup yields CDR1 LNHNV and CDR2 YYDKDF (reference sequence). CDR3 nucleotides: TGTGCCACCAGCAGAGATGTTCAGGGTGAGCAGTTCTTC. Its protein is CATSRDVQGEQFF.

The chain is built from TRBV29-1 and TRBJ1-1, with 7 nucleotides matching TRBD1. This CDR3 spans 13 amino acids. The germline V gene has CDR1 SQVTM and CDR2 ANQGSEA. The V segment lost 7 bases and the J segment 2 bases; nucleotides outside the gene matches: 7. CDR3 coding DNA: TGCAGCGCTGACGACAGGGCTAACACTGAAGCTTTCTTT. This codes for CSADDRANTEAFF.